A selection of T cell receptor beta chains follows, all from one sample in a study of spatial heterogeneity in lung cancer. From the 5' RACE reads, TCRdb called clonotypes with MiXCR, one entry per CDR3 protein. The sample has fewer than 25,000 distinct CDR3 sequences; about a tenth are singletons. The specimen was PBMCs, collected at follow-up. The receptor set was obtained from a male donor with early-stage non-small cell lung cancer. Both conserved end residues are part of each CDR3. Fields, in order: J gene, V gene, CDR3 protein.

>TRBJ2-1|TRBV20-1
CSASLAADEQFF
>TRBJ2-1|TRBV19
CASSRPRDNYNEQFF
>TRBJ2-3|TRBV3-1
CASSQVRASTDTQYF
>TRBJ1-4|TRBV15
CATSRARGTNEKLFF
>TRBJ1-1|TRBV4-3
CASSQGDRENTEAFF
>TRBJ2-1|TRBV19
CASSPSPASSYNEQFF
>TRBJ2-1|TRBV4-2
CASSQVAGVVNNEQFF
>TRBJ2-1|TRBV28
CASSLLAAPSHEQFF
>TRBJ2-6|TRBV9
CASSVGVSGANVLTF
>TRBJ2-3|TRBV20-1
CSASLIAGGTDTQYF
>TRBJ2-5|TRBV5-1
CASSPISGPQETQYF
>TRBJ1-1|TRBV5-1
CASSMVPGHTNTEAFF
>TRBJ2-2|TRBV4-3
CASSQEEPGEGTGELFF
>TRBJ2-1|TRBV24-1
CATSGQGVYNEQFF
>TRBJ2-3|TRBV5-6
CASSGTGSTDTQYF
>TRBJ2-5|TRBV7-6
CASQPRSGQETQYF
>TRBJ2-5|TRBV5-1
CASRSNIEGETQYF
>TRBJ2-6|TRBV3-1
CASSQESTPSGANVLTF
>TRBJ2-3|TRBV5-1
CASSLDWPHTDTQYF
>TRBJ2-7|TRBV18
CASSAGQWPYEQYF
>TRBJ2-2|TRBV4-1
CASSQADREAGELFF
>TRBJ2-2|TRBV3-1
CASSLGQPPGELFF
>TRBJ2-3|TRBV20-1
CSAGRGRSTDTQYF
>TRBJ2-3|TRBV6-5
CASSYGDTQYF
>TRBJ2-2|TRBV25-1
CASTETNTGELFF
>TRBJ2-5|TRBV10-3
CAISDTSRETQYF
>TRBJ2-7|TRBV27
CASGGEGAPYEQYF
>TRBJ2-7|TRBV9
CASSLRSGGGEQYF
>TRBJ2-3|TRBV5-1
CASKERGLTDTQYF
>TRBJ1-2|TRBV10-3
CAISEAAEVYGYTF
>TRBJ1-6|TRBV4-2
CASSATPLNYNSPLHF
>TRBJ2-3|TRBV29-1
CSGQGASGGTDTQYF
>TRBJ2-3|TRBV5-1
CASSLGRAADTQYF
>TRBJ1-4|TRBV5-1
CASSGGTHSTNEKLFF
>TRBJ2-7|TRBV11-2
CASSGPKRPGYEQYF
>TRBJ1-1|TRBV6-5
CASIGGTEAFF
>TRBJ1-4|TRBV7-2
CASSQNPGIEKLFF
>TRBJ1-5|TRBV4-1
CASSQRTGRQPQHF
>TRBJ2-1|TRBV6-5
CASSGGSQQFF
>TRBJ1-1|TRBV5-1
CASSSGTRKYEAFF